Here is one T cell receptor (beta chain) with its context. These data originate in a study of OX40 agonist ivuxolimab in advanced cancers. In the study overall: Past anti-PD-1, anti-PD-L1 or anti-CTLA-4 therapy was accepted, and 35% to 45% had received some.

The CDR3 totals 13 residues. Germline V gene lookup returns CDR1 MNHEY and CDR2 SVGAGI. The V and J ends lost 2 bases and 7 bases respectively, with 9 bases between them. Using immunoSEQ multiplex PCR, the repertoire was profiled, and TCRdb retains in-frame clones only, with some absent. The table lists 81,000 or so clones, around nine tenths of them singletons, with under 0.6% in the top ten. The chain employs TRBV6-5 and TRBJ1-5; D not certain. This clonotype originated in an adult with an advanced solid tumor such as melanoma, head and neck, liver or kidney cancer. Sample: CD4+ or CD8+ T cells sorted from blood, taken in a trial of the OX40 agonist ivuxolimab. The CDR3 sequence is CASSYEVGQPQHF. For the CDR3, the DNA is TGTGCCAGCAGTTACGAGGTTGGACAGCCCCAGCATTTT.